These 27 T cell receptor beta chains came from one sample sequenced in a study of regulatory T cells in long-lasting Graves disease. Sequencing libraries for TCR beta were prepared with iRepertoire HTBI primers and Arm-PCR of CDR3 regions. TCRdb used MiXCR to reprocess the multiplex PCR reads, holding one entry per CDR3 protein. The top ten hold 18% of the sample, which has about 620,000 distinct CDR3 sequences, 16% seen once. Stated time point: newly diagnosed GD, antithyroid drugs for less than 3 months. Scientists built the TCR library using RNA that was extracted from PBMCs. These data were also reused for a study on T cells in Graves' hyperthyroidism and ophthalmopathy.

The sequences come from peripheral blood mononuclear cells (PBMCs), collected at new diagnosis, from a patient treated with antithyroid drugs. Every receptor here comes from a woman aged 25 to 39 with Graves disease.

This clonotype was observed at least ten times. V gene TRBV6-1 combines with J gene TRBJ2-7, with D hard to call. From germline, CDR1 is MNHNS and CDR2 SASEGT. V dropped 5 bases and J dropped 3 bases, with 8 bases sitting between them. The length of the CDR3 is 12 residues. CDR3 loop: CASSRSRYEQYF. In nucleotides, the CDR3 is TGTGCCAGCAGTCGTTCCCGCTACGAGCAGTACTTC.

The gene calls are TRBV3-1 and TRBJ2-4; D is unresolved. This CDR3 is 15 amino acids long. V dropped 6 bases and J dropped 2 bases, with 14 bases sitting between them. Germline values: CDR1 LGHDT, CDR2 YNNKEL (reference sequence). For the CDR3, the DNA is TGTGCCAGCAGTCTTGCGATGGGTACCAAAAACATTCAGTACTTC. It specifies CASSLAMGTKNIQYF.

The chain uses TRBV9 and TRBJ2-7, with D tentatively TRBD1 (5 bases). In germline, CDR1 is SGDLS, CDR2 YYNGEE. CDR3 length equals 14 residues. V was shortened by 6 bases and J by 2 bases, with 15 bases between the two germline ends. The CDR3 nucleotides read TGTGCCAGCAACATAGGGGTAGAGCCCTACGAGCAGTACTTC. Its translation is CASNIGVEPYEQYF.

DNA of the CDR3: TGTGCCAGCAGTTTAGCGGCAGGGTCGTACAATGAGCAGTTCTTC. It yields the protein CASSLAAGSYNEQFF. The V call is TRBV12-3 or TRBV12-4, the J call TRBJ2-1, with D maybe TRBD1 (5 bases). The CDR3 extends over 15 amino acids. Between the trimmed V and J ends, which lost 0 bases and 4 bases, there was a span of 10 bases.

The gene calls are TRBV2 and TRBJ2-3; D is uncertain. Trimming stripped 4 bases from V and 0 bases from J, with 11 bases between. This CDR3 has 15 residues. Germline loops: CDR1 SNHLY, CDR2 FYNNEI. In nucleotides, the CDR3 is TGTGCCAGCAGTGGGTACAGCTCTAGCACAGATACGCAGTATTTT. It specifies CASSGYSSSTDTQYF. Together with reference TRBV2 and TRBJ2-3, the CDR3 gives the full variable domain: EPEVTQTPSHQVTQMGQEVILRCVPISNHLYFYWYRQILGQKVEFLVSFYNNEISEKSEIFDDQFSVERPDGSNFTLKIRSTKLEDSAMYFCASSGYSSSTDTQYFGPGTRLTVL.

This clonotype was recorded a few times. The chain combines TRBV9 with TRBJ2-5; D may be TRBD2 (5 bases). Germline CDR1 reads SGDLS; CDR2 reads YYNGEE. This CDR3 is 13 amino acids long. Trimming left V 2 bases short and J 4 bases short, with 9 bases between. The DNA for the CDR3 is TGTGCCAGCAGCGTTCTAGGACTAGAGACCCAGTACTTC. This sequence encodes CASSVLGLETQYF. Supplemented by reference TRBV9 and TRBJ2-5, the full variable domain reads DSGVTQTPKHLITATGQRVTLRCSPRSGDLSVYWYQQSLDQGLQFLIQYYNGEERAKGNILERFSAQQFPDLHSELNLSSLELGDSALYFCASSVLGLETQYFGPGTRLLVL.

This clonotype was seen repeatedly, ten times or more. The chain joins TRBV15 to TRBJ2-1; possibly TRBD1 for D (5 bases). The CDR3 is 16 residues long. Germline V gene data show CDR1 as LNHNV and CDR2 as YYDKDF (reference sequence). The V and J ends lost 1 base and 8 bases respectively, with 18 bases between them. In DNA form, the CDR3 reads TGTGCCACCAGCAGAGGACTGGCAAACAAAGGGGATGAGCAGTTCTTC. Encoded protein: CATSRGLANKGDEQFF.

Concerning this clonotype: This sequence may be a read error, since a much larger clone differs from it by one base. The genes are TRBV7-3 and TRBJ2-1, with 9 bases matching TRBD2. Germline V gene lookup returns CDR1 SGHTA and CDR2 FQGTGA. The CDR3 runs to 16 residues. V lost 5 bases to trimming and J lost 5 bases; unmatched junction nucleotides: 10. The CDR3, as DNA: TGTGCCAGCAGCGACTCCGGGGCTAGCGGGGACAATGAGCAGTTCTTC. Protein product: CASSDSGASGDNEQFF.

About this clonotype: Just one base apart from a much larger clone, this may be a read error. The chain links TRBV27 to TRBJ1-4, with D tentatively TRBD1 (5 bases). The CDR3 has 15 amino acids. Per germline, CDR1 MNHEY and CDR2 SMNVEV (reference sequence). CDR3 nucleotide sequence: TGTGCCAGCAGTTACCGTCAGGGCGGACATGAAGAACTGTTTTTT. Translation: CASSYRQGGHEELFF.

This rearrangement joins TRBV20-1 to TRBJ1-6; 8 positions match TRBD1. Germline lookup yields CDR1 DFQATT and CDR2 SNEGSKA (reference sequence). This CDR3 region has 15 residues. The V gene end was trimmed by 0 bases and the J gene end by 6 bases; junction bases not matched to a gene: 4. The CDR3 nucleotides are TGCAGTGCTAGAGATAAGGACAGGGCTAATTCACCCCTCCACTTT. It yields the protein CSARDKDRANSPLHF.

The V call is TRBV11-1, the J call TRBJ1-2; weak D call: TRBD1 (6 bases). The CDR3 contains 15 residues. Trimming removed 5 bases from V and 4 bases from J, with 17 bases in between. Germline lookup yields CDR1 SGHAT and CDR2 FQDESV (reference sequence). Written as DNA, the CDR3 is TGTGCCAGCAGCCGAGGACAGTTGCTGAGCTATGGCTACACCTTC. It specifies CASSRGQLLSYGYTF.

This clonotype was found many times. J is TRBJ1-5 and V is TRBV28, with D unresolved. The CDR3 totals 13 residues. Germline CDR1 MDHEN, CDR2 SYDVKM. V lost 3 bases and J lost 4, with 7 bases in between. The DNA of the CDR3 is TGTGCCAGCAGTTTCTTGGGAAATCAGCCCCAGCATTTT. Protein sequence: CASSFLGNQPQHF.

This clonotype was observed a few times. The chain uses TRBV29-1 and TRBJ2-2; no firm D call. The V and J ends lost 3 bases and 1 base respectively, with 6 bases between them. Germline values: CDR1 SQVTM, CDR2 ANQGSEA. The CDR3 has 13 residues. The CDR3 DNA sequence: TGCAGCGTTGACCCAGGGAACACCGGGGAGCTGTTTTTT. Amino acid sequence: CSVDPGNTGELFF.

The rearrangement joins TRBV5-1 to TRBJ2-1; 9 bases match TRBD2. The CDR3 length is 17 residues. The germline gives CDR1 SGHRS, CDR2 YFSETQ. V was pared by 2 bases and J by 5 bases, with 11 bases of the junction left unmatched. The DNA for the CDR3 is TGCGCCAGCAGCTTTTCCCTAAAGCGGGAGGCCAACAATGAGCAGTTCTTC. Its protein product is CASSFSLKREANNEQFF.

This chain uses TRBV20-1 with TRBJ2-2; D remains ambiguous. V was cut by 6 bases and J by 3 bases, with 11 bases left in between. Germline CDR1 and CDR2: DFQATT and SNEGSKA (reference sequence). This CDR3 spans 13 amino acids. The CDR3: CSALRFDTGELFF. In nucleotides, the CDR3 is TGCAGTGCCCTAAGGTTCGACACCGGGGAGCTGTTTTTT.

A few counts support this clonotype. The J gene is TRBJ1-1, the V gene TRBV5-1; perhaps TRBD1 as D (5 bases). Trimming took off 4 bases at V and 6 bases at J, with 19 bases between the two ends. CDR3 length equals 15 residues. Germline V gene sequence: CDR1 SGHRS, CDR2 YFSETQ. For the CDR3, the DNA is TGCGCCAGCAGCCCGGAGGGGATCCCTATGTCTGAAGCTTTCTTT. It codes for CASSPEGIPMSEAFF.

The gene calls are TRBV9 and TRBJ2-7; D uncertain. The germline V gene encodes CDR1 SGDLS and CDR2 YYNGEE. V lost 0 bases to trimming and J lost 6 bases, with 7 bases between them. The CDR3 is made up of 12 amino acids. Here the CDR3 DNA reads TGTGCCAGCAGCGTAGGATGGGGCGAGCAGTACTTC. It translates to CASSVGWGEQYF. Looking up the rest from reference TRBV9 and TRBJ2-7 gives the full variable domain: DSGVTQTPKHLITATGQRVTLRCSPRSGDLSVYWYQQSLDQGLQFLIQYYNGEERAKGNILERFSAQQFPDLHSELNLSSLELGDSALYFCASSVGWGEQYFGPGTRLTVT.

Here the CDR3 reads CASTTRGLGNTIYF. The CDR3 coding sequence is TGTGCCAGCACTACCAGGGGGCTTGGAAACACCATATATTTT. The rearrangement links TRBV6-2 or TRBV6-3 to TRBJ1-3, with 8 bases aligning to TRBD1. CDR3 length equals 14 residues. The trim removed 7 bases at V and 3 bases at J, leaving 5 bases unmatched. Germline V gives CDR1 MNHEY, CDR2 SVGEGT.

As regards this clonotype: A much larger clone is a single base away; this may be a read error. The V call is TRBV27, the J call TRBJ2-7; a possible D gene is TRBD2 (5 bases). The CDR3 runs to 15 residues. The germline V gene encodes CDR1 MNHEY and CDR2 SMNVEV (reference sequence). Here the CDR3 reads CASSRSEPGYYERYF. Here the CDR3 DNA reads TGTGCCAGCAGTCGGTCGGAACCGGGGTACTACGAGCGGTACTTC.

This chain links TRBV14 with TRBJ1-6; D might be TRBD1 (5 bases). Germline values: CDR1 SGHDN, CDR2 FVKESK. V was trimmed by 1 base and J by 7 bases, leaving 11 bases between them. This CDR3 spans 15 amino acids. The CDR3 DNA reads TGTGCCAGCAGCCAAGTAGGTGGGGGGAATTCACCCCTCCACTTT. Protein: CASSQVGGGNSPLHF.

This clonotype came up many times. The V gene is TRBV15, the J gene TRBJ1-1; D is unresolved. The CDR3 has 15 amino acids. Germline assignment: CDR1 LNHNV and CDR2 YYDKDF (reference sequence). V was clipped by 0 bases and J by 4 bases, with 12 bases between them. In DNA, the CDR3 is TGTGCCACCAGCAGAGATAATGACCGGGTCACTGAAGCTTTCTTT. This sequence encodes CATSRDNDRVTEAFF.

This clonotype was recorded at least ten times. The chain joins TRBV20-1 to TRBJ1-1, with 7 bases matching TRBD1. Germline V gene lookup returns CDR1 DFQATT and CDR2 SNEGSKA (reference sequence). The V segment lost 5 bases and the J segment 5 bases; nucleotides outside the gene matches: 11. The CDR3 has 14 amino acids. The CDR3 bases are TGCAGTGCTGCACAGGGAAGGGGGCGGACTGAAGCTTTCTTT. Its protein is CSAAQGRGRTEAFF.

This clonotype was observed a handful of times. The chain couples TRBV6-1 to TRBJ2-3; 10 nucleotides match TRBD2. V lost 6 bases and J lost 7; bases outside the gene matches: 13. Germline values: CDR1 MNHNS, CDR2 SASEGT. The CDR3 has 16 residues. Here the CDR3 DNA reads TGTGCCAGCAGCCCCGGGTTGAGCGGGAGGGATTATACGCAGTATTTT. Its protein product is CASSPGLSGRDYTQYF.

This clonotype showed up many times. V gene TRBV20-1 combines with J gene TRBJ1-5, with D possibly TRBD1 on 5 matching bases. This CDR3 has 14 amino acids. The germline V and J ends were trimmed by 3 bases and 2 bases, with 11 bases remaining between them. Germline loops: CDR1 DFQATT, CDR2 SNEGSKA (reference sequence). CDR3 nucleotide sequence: TGCAGTGCTAGGACCGGGGGGGGCAATCAGCCCCAGCATTTT. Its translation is CSARTGGGNQPQHF.

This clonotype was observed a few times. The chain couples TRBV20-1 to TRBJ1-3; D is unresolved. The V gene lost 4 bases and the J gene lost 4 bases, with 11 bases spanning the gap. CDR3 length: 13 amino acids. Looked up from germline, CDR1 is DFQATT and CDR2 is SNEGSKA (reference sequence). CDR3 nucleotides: TGCAGTGCTACAGAAGGATCAGGAAACACCATATATTTT. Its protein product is CSATEGSGNTIYF.

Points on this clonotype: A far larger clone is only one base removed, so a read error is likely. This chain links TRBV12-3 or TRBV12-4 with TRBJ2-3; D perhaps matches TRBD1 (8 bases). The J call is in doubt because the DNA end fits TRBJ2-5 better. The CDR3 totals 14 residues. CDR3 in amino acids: CASSLTGGAKTQYF. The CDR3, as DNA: TGTGCCAGCAGTTTAACAGGGGGGGCCAAGACCCAGTACTTC.

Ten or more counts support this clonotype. The CDR3 nucleotides read TGCAGCGTTCCCCCCGGCAGAACGAACACTGAAGCTTTCTTT. Protein product: CSVPPGRTNTEAFF. The chain recombines TRBV29-1 with TRBJ1-1; no definite D call. Trimming cost V 5 bases and J 1 base, with 14 bases left between them. CDR1 is SQVTM, CDR2 ANQGSEA, per germline. This CDR3 spans 14 amino acids.